This is a list of T cell receptor beta chains from one sample in a study of cytomegalovirus exposure and HLA in healthy donors. The assay was immunoSEQ multiplex PCR, and TCRdb's table has in-frame clones only and misses some. The repertoire includes around 130,000 clones, under 90% of them detected once, and roughly 4% sits in the top ten. What was sequenced was PBMCs. Receptor source: a woman between 40 and 50 years old in good health and CMV-seronegative. Both conserved end residues are part of each CDR3. D genes are given only for firm matches. Expanded clones are given a class, and other clones once, few, many or no size at all.

V gene: TRBV9; clone size: NA; J gene: TRBJ2-2; D gene: TRBD1; CDR3 DNA: TGTGCCAGCAGCGACGGGACAGTGAACACCGGGGAGCTGTTTTTT; CDR3 protein: CASSDGTVNTGELFF
V gene: TRBV7-2; clone size: NA; J gene: TRBJ1-1; D gene: TRBD1; CDR3 DNA: TGTGCCAGCAGCTCACCTGACAGGGGGCGAGCTTTCTTT; CDR3 protein: CASSSPDRGRAFF
V gene: TRBV18; clone size: NA; J gene: TRBJ1-2; D gene: TRBD1; CDR3 DNA: TGTGCCAGCTCACCAGGGGGACAGGGGGACTATGGCTACACCTTC; CDR3 protein: CASSPGGQGDYGYTF
V gene: TRBV27; clone size: NA; J gene: TRBJ1-2; D gene: TRBD1; CDR3 DNA: TGTGCCACCCCGGGACAGGGGACGTTTTCTAACTATGGCTACACCTTC; CDR3 protein: CATPGQGTFSNYGYTF
V gene: TRBV28; clone size: NA; J gene: TRBJ2-2; D gene: NA; CDR3 DNA: TGTGCCAGCAGGACAGGGAACACCGGGGAGCTGTTTTTT; CDR3 protein: CASRTGNTGELFF
V gene: TRBV5-6; clone size: NA; J gene: TRBJ1-5; D gene: NA; CDR3 DNA: TGTGCCAGCAGCTTGGGGGCACGGGGGGCGGGTCAGCCCCAGCATTTT; CDR3 protein: CASSLGARGAGQPQHF
V gene: TRBV7-2; clone size: NA; J gene: TRBJ2-3; D gene: NA; CDR3 DNA: TGTGCCAGCAGCTCAGGGCCGTACACAGATACGCAGTATTTT; CDR3 protein: CASSSGPYTDTQYF
V gene: TRBV7-9; clone size: once; J gene: TRBJ2-5; D gene: NA; CDR3 DNA: TGTGCCAGCAGCTTCGGACTTTTACAAGAGACCCAGTACTTC; CDR3 protein: CASSFGLLQETQYF
V gene: TRBV18; clone size: few; J gene: TRBJ1-2; D gene: NA; CDR3 DNA: TGTGCCAGCTCACCCCTGCCGGGTGATGGCTACACCTTC; CDR3 protein: CASSPLPGDGYTF
V gene: TRBV11-3; clone size: NA; J gene: TRBJ2-3; D gene: NA; CDR3 DNA: TGTGCCAGCAGCTTCTCTGCAGATACGCAGTATTTT; CDR3 protein: CASSFSADTQYF
V gene: TRBV29-1; clone size: few; J gene: TRBJ2-1; D gene: TRBD2; CDR3 DNA: TGCAGCGTGCGACTAGCGGGAGGGCTCAATGAGCAGTTCTTC; CDR3 protein: CSVRLAGGLNEQFF